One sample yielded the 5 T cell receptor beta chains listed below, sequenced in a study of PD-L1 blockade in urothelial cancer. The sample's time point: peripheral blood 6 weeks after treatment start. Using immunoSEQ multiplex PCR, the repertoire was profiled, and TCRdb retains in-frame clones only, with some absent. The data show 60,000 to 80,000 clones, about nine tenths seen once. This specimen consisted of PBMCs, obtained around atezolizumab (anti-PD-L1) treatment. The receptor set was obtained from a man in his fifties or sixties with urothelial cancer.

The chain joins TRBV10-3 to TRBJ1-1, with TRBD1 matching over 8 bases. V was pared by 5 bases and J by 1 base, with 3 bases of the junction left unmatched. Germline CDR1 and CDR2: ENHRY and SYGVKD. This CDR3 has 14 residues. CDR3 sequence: CAISKGTGNTEAFF. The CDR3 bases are TGTGCCATCAGTAAGGGGACAGGGAACACTGAAGCTTTCTTT.

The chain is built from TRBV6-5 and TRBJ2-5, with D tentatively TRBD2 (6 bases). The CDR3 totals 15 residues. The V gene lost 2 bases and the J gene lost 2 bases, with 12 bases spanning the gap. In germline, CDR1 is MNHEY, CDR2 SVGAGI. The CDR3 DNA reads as TGTGCCAGCAGTTACGGGGCGGGACGACAAGAGACCCAGTACTTC. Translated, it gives CASSYGAGRQETQYF.

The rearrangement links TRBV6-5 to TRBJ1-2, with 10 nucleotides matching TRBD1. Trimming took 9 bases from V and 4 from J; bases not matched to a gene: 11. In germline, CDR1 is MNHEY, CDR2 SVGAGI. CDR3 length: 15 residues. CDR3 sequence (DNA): TGTGCCAGTCAGCTAACGGGACAGGGGTTCTATGGCTACACCTTC. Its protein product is CASQLTGQGFYGYTF.

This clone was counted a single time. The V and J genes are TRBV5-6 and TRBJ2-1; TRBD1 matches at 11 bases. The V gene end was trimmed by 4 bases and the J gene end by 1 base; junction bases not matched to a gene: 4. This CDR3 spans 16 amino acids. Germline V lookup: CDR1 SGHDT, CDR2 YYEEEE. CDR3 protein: CASSGQGARSYNEQFF. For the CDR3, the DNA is TGTGCCAGCAGCGGACAGGGGGCGAGGTCCTACAATGAGCAGTTCTTC.

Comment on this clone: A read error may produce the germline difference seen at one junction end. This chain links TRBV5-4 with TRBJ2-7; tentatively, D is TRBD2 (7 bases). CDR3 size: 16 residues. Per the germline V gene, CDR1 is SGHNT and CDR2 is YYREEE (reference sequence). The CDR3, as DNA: TGCGCCAGCAGCCACTCGGGGCGGGGGCGCGGGGACGAGCAGTACTTC. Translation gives CASSHSGRGRGDEQYF.